Below are 25 T cell receptor beta chains sequenced from a single sample in a study of T cell responses to AZD1222 COVID-19 vaccine. Produced via immunoSEQ multiplex PCR; TCRdb's table is partial and in-frame only. The sample yields about 190,000 clones, about 89% seen once. This material consisted of peripheral blood, taken on day 0 of MenACWY control vaccination. These receptors all stem from an adult in good health.

For the CDR3, the DNA is TGTGCCACCTCTAGCGTCTACAATGAGCAGTTCTTC. Protein: CATSSVYNEQFF. The chain has TRBV24-1 and TRBJ2-1, with D perhaps matching TRBD2 (6 bases). The CDR3 consists of 12 residues. CDR1 and CDR2 (germline): KGHDR, SFDVKD. With 9 bases removed from V and 3 bases from J, the gap between germline ends came to 8 bases.

This chain joins TRBV19 and TRBJ2-5, with D perhaps TRBD1 or TRBD2 (5 bases each). V lost 3 bases to trimming and J lost 0 bases, with 14 bases between them. This CDR3 has 16 amino acids. Germline-derived CDR1 and CDR2 are LNHDA and SQIVND (reference sequence). CDR3 bases: TGTGCCAGTAGTATGGGACGGGGCACGTACCAAGAGACCCAGTACTTC. This gives the protein CASSMGRGTYQETQYF.

This clone was observed a single time. In DNA form, the CDR3 reads TGCAGCGTTGTGACAGGGGAAGGACAGCCCCAGCATTTT. The encoded protein is CSVVTGEGQPQHF. The genes are TRBV29-1 and TRBJ1-5; TRBD1 matches 8 bases. In germline, CDR1 is SQVTM, CDR2 ANQGSEA. The V and J ends lost 4 bases and 7 bases, in that order; junction bases with no gene match: 6. The CDR3 length is 13 residues.

V usage is TRBV9 and J usage is TRBJ1-1; maybe TRBD1 (5 bases). Germline CDR1 and CDR2: SGDLS and YYNGEE. The CDR3 covers 15 residues. V was cut by 3 bases and J by 0 bases, with 12 bases left in between. The CDR3 bases are TGTGCCAGCAGCGATGGGACGGAATTGAACACTGAAGCTTTCTTT. Amino acid sequence: CASSDGTELNTEAFF.

V usage is TRBV5-4 and J usage is TRBJ2-1; TRBD2 matches at 7 bases. Germline lookup yields CDR1 SGHNT and CDR2 YYREEE (reference sequence). After removal of 4 bases from V and 4 bases from J, the junction contained 2 bases not matched to a gene. This CDR3 comprises 13 residues. The DNA of the CDR3 is TGTGCCAGCAGCCCGGGACTATACAATGAGCAGTTCTTC. It yields the protein CASSPGLYNEQFF.

DNA of the CDR3: TGTGCCAGCAGCGTCGCCGATCGGAATGAGCAGTTCTTC. Translation gives CASSVADRNEQFF. The chain uses TRBV9 and TRBJ2-1; D remains ambiguous. V was trimmed by 2 bases and J by 7 bases, leaving 10 bases between them. The CDR3 runs to 13 residues. The germline CDR1 and CDR2 sequences are SGDLS and YYNGEE.

This clone was recorded only once. This chain joins TRBV30 and TRBJ2-5; D is possibly TRBD2 (5 bases). This CDR3 comprises 13 residues. The V and J ends lost 2 bases and 5 bases respectively, with 12 bases between them. Germline-derived CDR1 and CDR2 are GTSNPN and SVGIG (reference sequence). CDR3 in DNA: TGTGCCTGGAGTCGGACCCGAGGGGAGACCCAGTACTTC. Translating gives CAWSRTRGETQYF.

This clone was picked up one time. J is TRBJ2-1 and V is TRBV6-5; 9 nucleotides line up with TRBD2. The CDR3 runs to 15 residues. With 2 bases clipped from V and 6 bases from J, the junction kept 5 bases outside the gene matches. CDR1 and CDR2 (germline): MNHEY, SVGAGI. The CDR3 loop is CASSYGGGAANEQFF. For the CDR3, the DNA is TGTGCCAGCAGTTACGGCGGGGGGGCTGCCAATGAGCAGTTCTTC.

The gene calls are TRBV4-3 and TRBJ1-1; tentative D call: TRBD1 (5 bases). V lost 1 base, J lost 1 base, and 10 bases lay in between. The germline CDR1 and CDR2 sequences are LGHNA and YSLEER. CDR3 length equals 15 residues. This CDR3 is CASSQVTDKNTEAFF. The CDR3 DNA reads as TGCGCCAGCAGCCAAGTGACAGACAAGAACACTGAAGCTTTCTTT.

The rearrangement uses TRBV7-2 and TRBJ2-7; D might be TRBD1 or TRBD2, each matching 7 bases. The CDR3 extends over 15 amino acids. Trimming left V 5 bases short and J 2 bases short, with 16 bases between. Germline-derived CDR1 and CDR2 are SGHTA and FQGNSA. Here the CDR3 DNA reads TGTGCCAGCAGCCCGACAGGGAGGGGACCCTACGAGCAGTACTTC. Translating it yields CASSPTGRGPYEQYF.

The V call is TRBV4-1, the J call TRBJ2-3; 8 nucleotides agree with TRBD2. Germline CDR1 MGHRA, CDR2 YSYEKL. Trimming at V came to 1 base and at J to 1 base, leaving 4 bases not matched to a gene. This CDR3 spans 16 amino acids. The CDR3: CASSQGRGVRTDTQYF. The DNA for the CDR3 is TGCGCCAGCAGCCAAGGGCGGGGGGTTCGCACAGATACGCAGTATTTT.

The chain combines TRBV12-3 or TRBV12-4 with TRBJ2-3, with 7 bases lining up with TRBD2. Trimming took 10 bases from V and 4 from J; bases not matched to a gene: 8. The CDR3 consists of 13 residues. The DNA for the CDR3 is TGTGCCACCGGGGGGACTGGGGCAGATACGCAGTATTTT. Its protein is CATGGTGADTQYF.

The chain links TRBV11-3 to TRBJ2-7; D possibly corresponds to TRBD2 (5 bases). Trimming removed 7 bases from V and 5 bases from J, with 12 bases in between. Looked up from germline, CDR1 is SGHNT and CDR2 is YENEEA. The CDR3 totals 12 residues. CDR3 loop: CASNNGEDEQYF. The CDR3 bases are TGTGCCAGCAACAACGGGGAAGACGAGCAGTACTTC.

CDR3 region: CASSLAELNEQFF. The CDR3 DNA is TGTGCCAGCAGCTTAGCGGAGCTTAATGAGCAGTTCTTC. The chain has TRBV11-2 and TRBJ2-1; D remains unclear. Trimming pared 1 base from V and 7 bases from J, leaving 8 bases between. CDR1 is SGHAT, CDR2 FQNNGV, per germline. The CDR3 is 13 amino acids.

The V and J genes are TRBV6-5 and TRBJ2-7, with TRBD1 matching over 9 bases. Per germline, CDR1 MNHEY and CDR2 SVGAGI. Losses at the gene ends were 6 bases for V and 6 bases for J; bases not matched to a gene: 9. The CDR3 totals 14 residues. The CDR3 sequence is CASRGTGKGCEQYF. The CDR3 DNA is TGTGCCAGCAGAGGGACAGGGAAAGGGTGCGAGCAGTACTTC.

The chain is built from TRBV18 and TRBJ2-3; 14 bases are shared with TRBD2. Germline CDR1 KGHSH, CDR2 LQKENI. V trimming: 5 bases; J trimming: 7 bases; junction bases outside the gene matches: 14. The CDR3 is made up of 18 amino acids. The CDR3 reads CASSSFSSRTSGRYTQYF. The CDR3 DNA sequence: TGTGCCAGCTCATCCTTTAGCTCGCGGACTAGCGGGAGGTATACGCAGTATTTT.

This clone was detected a few times. This chain joins TRBV7-3 and TRBJ2-3; no reliable D call. The CDR3 loop spans 13 amino acids. CDR1 and CDR2 from the germline V gene are SGHTA and FQGTGA. V was trimmed by 8 bases and J by 2 bases, leaving 11 bases between them. CDR3 nucleotide sequence: TGTGCCAGCTCCTCTACCTCCACAGATACGCAGTATTTT. Protein product: CASSSTSTDTQYF.

The chain carries TRBV9 and TRBJ2-5; 11 bases map to TRBD2. Germline trimming cut 1 base from V and 0 bases from J; bases unmatched to any gene: 2. CDR1 and CDR2 from the germline V gene are SGDLS and YYNGEE. This CDR3 contains 16 residues. The DNA of the CDR3 is TGTGCCAGCAGCGTATTAGCGGGGGGGAACCAAGAGACCCAGTACTTC. It codes for CASSVLAGGNQETQYF.

V usage is TRBV25-1 and J usage is TRBJ2-5; 7 bases line up with TRBD1. The CDR3 extends over 17 amino acids. CDR1 is MGHDK and CDR2 is SYGVNS in the germline V gene. Trimming took 1 base from V and 5 from J; bases not matched to a gene: 13. CDR3 DNA sequence: TGTGCCAGCAGTGAATCCCTCCTAAACAGGGGCAGGGAGACCCAGTACTTC. Translating gives CASSESLLNRGRETQYF.

This clone was found a few times. The rearrangement joins TRBV27 to TRBJ1-3; TRBD1 might be the D (6 bases). Trimming removed 2 bases from V and 2 bases from J, with 7 bases in between. Germline CDR1 MNHEY, CDR2 SMNVEV (reference sequence). This CDR3 region has 14 residues. The CDR3, as DNA: TGTGCCAGCAGTTTAGGGGGGCCTGGAAACACCATATATTTT. Protein sequence: CASSLGGPGNTIYF.

V gene TRBV4-3 combines with J gene TRBJ2-7; D might be TRBD2 (7 bases). Germline CDR1 LGHNA, CDR2 YSLEER. The CDR3 consists of 16 residues. The V end was cut by 0 bases, the J end by 5 bases, with 17 bases between. CDR3 amino acids: CASSQDLGGAGNEQYF. The CDR3 nucleotides read TGCGCCAGCAGCCAAGATCTGGGGGGGGCAGGCAACGAGCAGTACTTC.

The chain employs TRBV12-5 and TRBJ2-2, with D tentatively TRBD1 (6 bases). Trimming cost V 1 base and J 0 bases, with 9 bases left between them. CDR1 LGHNT and CDR2 FRNRAP come from the germline V gene. This CDR3 is built from 16 residues. In DNA form, the CDR3 reads TGTGCTAGTGGTTTGGGGCAGGGGACGAACACCGGGGAGCTGTTTTTT. This translates into CASGLGQGTNTGELFF.

This clone has a single count. The chain recombines TRBV5-6 with TRBJ1-1; a possible D gene is TRBD1 (5 bases). The CDR3 runs 13 residues. V gave up 7 bases and J gave up 3 bases, with 13 bases separating them. Looked up from germline, CDR1 is SGHDT and CDR2 is YYEEEE. The CDR3: CASRNWGDTEAFF. The CDR3 nucleotides read TGTGCCAGCCGTAACTGGGGCGACACTGAAGCTTTCTTT.

The rearrangement links TRBV3-1 (or the pseudogene TRBV3-2) to TRBJ2-4; 10 bases fit TRBD1. The V and J ends lost 6 bases and 8 bases, in that order; junction bases with no gene match: 1. The V gene's germline CDR1 is LGHDT and CDR2 YNNKEL (reference sequence). The CDR3 extends over 12 amino acids. CDR3 protein: CASRGQGDIQYF. The CDR3 DNA follows: TGTGCCAGCAGAGGACAGGGGGACATTCAGTACTTC.

The genes are TRBV6-2 or TRBV6-3 and TRBJ2-3; the match to TRBD2 covers 13 bases. The trim removed 6 bases at V and 1 base at J, leaving 10 bases unmatched. The CDR3 is made up of 18 amino acids. Germline-derived CDR1 and CDR2 are MNHEY and SVGEGT. For the CDR3, the DNA is TGTGCCAGCAGCCCTCGGACTAGCGGGGGCCGGGGCACAGATACGCAGTATTTT. Translating gives CASSPRTSGGRGTDTQYF.